This T cell receptor beta chain was sequenced during a study of T cells in Graves' hyperthyroidism and ophthalmopathy. Only one count was recorded for this clonotype. Its specificity is unknown. RNA transcripts were the template for amplifying TCR beta CDR3 regions. In the first-round RT-PCR of the TCR CDR3, the HTBI primer set was used. TCRdb redid the calling of the multiplex PCR reads with MiXCR, one entry per CDR3 protein. The table has more than 500,000 distinct CDR3 sequences, roughly 50% seen once; the top ten hold around 20%. Whole-study results and caveats: Most expanded thyroid clonotypes above 0.001 recurred in blood.

Germline trimming cut 4 bases from V and 6 bases from J; bases unmatched to any gene: 10. The germline CDR1 and CDR2 sequences are SGHNT and YYREEE (reference sequence). The CDR3 is 16 amino acids. Clinical symptoms, serum thyroxine and TRAb, thyroid ultrasound and orbital computed tomography were used for the diagnoses. Sequenced material: peripheral blood or thyroid tissue (not recorded which). The chain joins TRBV5-4 to TRBJ1-6, with 7 nucleotides matching TRBD1. The clonotype comes from an adult woman with Graves' disease, either hyperthyroidism or ophthalmopathy (not recorded which). The chain's CDR3 is CASSHRGLGGNSPLHF. Written as DNA, the CDR3 is TGTGCCAGCAGCCATAGGGGGCTTGGGGGTAATTCACCCCTCCACTTT.